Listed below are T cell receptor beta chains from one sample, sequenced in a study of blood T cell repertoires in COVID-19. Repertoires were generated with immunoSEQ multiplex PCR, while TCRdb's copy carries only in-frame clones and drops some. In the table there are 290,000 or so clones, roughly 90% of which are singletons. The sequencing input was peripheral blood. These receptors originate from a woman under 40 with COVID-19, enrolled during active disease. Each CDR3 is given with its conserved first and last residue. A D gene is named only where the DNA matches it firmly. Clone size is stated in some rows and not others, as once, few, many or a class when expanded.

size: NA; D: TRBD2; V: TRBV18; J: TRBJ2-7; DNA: TGTGCCAGCTCACCAAGCCCTAGCGGGAACTACGAGCAGTACTTC; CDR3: CASSPSPSGNYEQYF
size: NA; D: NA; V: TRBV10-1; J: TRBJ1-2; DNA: TGCGCCAGCAGTCCTTCAAGAACGTCTTTGGCCGTGACCTTC; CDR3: CASSPSRTSLAVTF
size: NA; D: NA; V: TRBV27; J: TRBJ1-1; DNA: TGTGCCAGCAGTTTTGACACCCTAATGAACACTGAAGCTTTCTTT; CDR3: CASSFDTLMNTEAFF
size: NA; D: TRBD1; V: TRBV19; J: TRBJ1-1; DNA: TGTGCCAGTAGGACCGGGGGACAGGGGGCGTTCCCTGAAGCTTTCTTT; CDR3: CASRTGGQGAFPEAFF
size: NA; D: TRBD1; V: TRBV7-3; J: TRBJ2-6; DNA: TGTGCCTATCCCAAACCGGGACAGGGGAGGACTGGGGCCAACGTCCTGACTTTC; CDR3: CAYPKPGQGRTGANVLTF
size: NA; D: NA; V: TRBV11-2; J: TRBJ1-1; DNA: TGTGCCAGCAGCTTAGAGAGGGACACTGAAGCTTTCTTT; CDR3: CASSLERDTEAFF
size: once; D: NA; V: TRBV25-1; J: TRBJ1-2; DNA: TGTGCCAGCAGTGGGTGGGCCGAATATGGCTACACCTTC; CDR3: CASSGWAEYGYTF
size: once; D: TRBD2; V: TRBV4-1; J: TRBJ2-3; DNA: TGCGCCAGCAGCCAAGAGCGCGGGAGTACAGATACGCAGTATTTT; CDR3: CASSQERGSTDTQYF
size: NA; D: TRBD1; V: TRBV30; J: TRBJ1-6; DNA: TGTGCCTGTGTGCACGGGACAGGGAAAGGGTCACCCCTCCACTTT; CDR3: CACVHGTGKGSPLHF
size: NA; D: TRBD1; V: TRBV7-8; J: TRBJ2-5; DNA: TGTGCCAGCAGCTCACCGGGACAGGGGTTCCAAGAGACCCAGTACTTC; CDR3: CASSSPGQGFQETQYF
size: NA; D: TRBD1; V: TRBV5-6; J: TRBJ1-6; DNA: TGTGCCAGCAGTTCCGGGACAGGGGGAAATTCACCCCTCCACTTT; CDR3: CASSSGTGGNSPLHF
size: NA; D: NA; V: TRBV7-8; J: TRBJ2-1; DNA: TGTGCCAGCAGCTGGGGGGTAGCGGAAGTCTCCTACAATGAGCAGTTCTTC; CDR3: CASSWGVAEVSYNEQFF
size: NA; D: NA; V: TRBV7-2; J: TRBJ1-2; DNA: TGTGCCAGCTCGTTCAACGGGGGTCGTGGCTATGGCTACACCTTC; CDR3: CASSFNGGRGYGYTF
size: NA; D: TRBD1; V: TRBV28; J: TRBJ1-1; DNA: TGTGCCAGCAGTCAGACAGGGATCGTCGAAGCTTTCTTT; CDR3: CASSQTGIVEAFF
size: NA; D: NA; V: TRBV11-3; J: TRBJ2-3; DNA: TGTGCCAGCAGCTTAGGCGCCAGCACAGATACGCAGTATTTT; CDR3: CASSLGASTDTQYF
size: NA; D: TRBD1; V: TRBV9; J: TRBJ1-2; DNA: TGTGCCAGCACTCGGGACAGGGAAGGGGGCTACACCTTC; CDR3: CASTRDREGGYTF
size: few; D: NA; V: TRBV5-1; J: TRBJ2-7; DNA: TGCGCCAGCAGCTTGGATTTGGCGGAAGAGTACGAGCAGTACTTC; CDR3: CASSLDLAEEYEQYF
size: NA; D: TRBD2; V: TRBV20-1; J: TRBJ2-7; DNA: TGCAGTGCTAGTTTAGGAGCGGGAGGCGGATGGCAGTACTTC; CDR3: CSASLGAGGGWQYF
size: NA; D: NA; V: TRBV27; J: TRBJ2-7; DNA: TGTGCCAGCAGTCCGAACTACAGGGCCGAGCAGTACTTC; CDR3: CASSPNYRAEQYF
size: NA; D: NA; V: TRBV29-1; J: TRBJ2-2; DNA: TGCAGCGCCTCGACAACGAGCACCGGGGAGCTGTTTTTT; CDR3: CSASTTSTGELFF
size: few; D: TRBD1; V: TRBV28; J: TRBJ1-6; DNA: TGTGCCAGCAGTTTCGCCAGGGGGGATAATTCACCCCTCCACTTT; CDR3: CASSFARGDNSPLHF
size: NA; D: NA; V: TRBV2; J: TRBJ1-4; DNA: TGTGCCAGCAGTGAAAAGACATCTGAAAAACTGTTTTTT; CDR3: CASSEKTSEKLFF
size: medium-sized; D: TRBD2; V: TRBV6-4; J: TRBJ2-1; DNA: TGTGCCAGCAGTGACTCTAGCGGGTCCTACAATGAGCAGTTCTTC; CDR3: CASSDSSGSYNEQFF
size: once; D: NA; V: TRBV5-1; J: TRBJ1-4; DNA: TGCGCCAGCAGCTTGGAGGGGGTCGGGAATGAAAAACTGTTTTTT; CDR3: CASSLEGVGNEKLFF
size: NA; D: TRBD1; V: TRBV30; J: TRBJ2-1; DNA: TGTGCCTGGAGTCCGCCGGGACAGTATCCGACTGAGCAGTTCTTC; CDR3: CAWSPPGQYPTEQFF
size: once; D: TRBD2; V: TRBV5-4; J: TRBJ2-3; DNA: TGTGCCAGCAGCCTAGCGGGAGGGCCAGATACGCAGTATTTT; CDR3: CASSLAGGPDTQYF
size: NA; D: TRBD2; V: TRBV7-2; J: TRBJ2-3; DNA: TGTGCCAGCAGCTTAGGGAAGCGGGAGATTGAGGATACGCAGTATTTT; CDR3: CASSLGKREIEDTQYF
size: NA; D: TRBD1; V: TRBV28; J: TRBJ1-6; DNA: TGTGCCAGCAGTTTACCTGGACAGGGTAGAGGGTGGAATTCACCCCTCCACTTT; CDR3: CASSLPGQGRGWNSPLHF
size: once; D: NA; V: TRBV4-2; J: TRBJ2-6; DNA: TGTGCCAGCAGCCCTACACAGGGATCTCTTGGGGCCAACGTCCTGACTTTC; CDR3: CASSPTQGSLGANVLTF
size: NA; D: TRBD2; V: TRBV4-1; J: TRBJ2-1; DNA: TGCGCCAGCAGCCCTTATAGCGGGCCCTCCTACAATGAGCAGTTCTTC; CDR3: CASSPYSGPSYNEQFF
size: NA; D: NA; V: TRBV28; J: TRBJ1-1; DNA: TGTGCCAGCAGTTTTGGCGGGGGCGGAGACACTGAAGCTTTCTTT; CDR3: CASSFGGGGDTEAFF
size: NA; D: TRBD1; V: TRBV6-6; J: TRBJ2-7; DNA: TGTGCCAGCAGCGAACTCCCCGGCAGGGGGTCCTACGAGCAGTACTTC; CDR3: CASSELPGRGSYEQYF
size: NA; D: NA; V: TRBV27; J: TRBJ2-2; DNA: TGTGCCAGCAGTTTATCGCAACAGGCAGTGCCCTCCGGGGAGCTGTTTTTT; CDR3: CASSLSQQAVPSGELFF
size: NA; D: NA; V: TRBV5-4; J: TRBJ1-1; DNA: TGTGCCAGCAGCTTCGGCGCGGGGTCTGGCACTGAAGCTTTCTTT; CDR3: CASSFGAGSGTEAFF
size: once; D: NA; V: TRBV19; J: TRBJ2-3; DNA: TGTGCCAGTAGTCCTATAGTAGGACACACAGATACGCAGTATTTT; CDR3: CASSPIVGHTDTQYF
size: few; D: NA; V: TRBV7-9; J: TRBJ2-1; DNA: TGTGCCAGCAGCTCCAAGAGCTCCTACAATGAGCAGTTCTTC; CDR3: CASSSKSSYNEQFF
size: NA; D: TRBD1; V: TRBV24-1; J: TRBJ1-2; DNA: TGTGCCACCAGTGATCACTCCCCCCGGGCAGGGGGAGTCAATGGCTACACCTTC; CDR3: CATSDHSPRAGGVNGYTF
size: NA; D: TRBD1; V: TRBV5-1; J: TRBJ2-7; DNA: TGCGCCAGCAGCTTGAATACAGGGGGGTACGAGCAGTACTTC; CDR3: CASSLNTGGYEQYF
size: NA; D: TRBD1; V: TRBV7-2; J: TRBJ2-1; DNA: TGTGCCAGCAGCCCGCCCCCTGGACAGGATCGGTTCTTC; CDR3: CASSPPPGQDRFF
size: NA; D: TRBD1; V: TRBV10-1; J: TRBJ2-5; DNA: TGCGCCAGCAGTGTGGACAGGCAGGAGACCCAGTACTTC; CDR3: CASSVDRQETQYF
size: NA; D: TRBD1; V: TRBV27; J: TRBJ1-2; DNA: TGTGCCAGCAGTGGGTTGGGACAGGCATTCTATGGCTACACCTTC; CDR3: CASSGLGQAFYGYTF
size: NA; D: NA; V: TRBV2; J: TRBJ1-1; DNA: TGTGCCACAAGGACTGATTTGAACACTGAAGCTTTCTTT; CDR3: CATRTDLNTEAFF
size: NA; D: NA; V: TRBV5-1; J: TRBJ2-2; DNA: TGCGCCAGCAGCTTGCTCAGCGGCCCCGTCACCGGGGAGCTGTTTTTT; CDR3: CASSLLSGPVTGELFF
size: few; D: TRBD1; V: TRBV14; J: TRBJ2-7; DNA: TGTGCCAGCAGCCAAGATAGGTCGGACAGGGACTCCTACGAGCAGTACTTC; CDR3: CASSQDRSDRDSYEQYF
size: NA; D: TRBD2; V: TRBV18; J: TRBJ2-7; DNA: TGTGCCAGCTCACCTAGTAGCGGGAGGAGCTCCTACGAGCAGTACTTC; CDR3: CASSPSSGRSSYEQYF
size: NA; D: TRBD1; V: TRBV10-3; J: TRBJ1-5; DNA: TGTGCCATCAGTGAGACAGGGGGCTTAAGTCAGCCCCAGCATTTT; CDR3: CAISETGGLSQPQHF
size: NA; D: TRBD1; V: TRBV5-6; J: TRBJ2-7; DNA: TGTGCCAGCAGCTGGGGCGACAGGGAGACTTACGAGCAGTACTTC; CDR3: CASSWGDRETYEQYF
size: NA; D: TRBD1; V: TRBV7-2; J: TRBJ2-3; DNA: TGTGCCAGCGCAAGACCGGGACAGGGAACAGTTACGCAGTATTTT; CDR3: CASARPGQGTVTQYF
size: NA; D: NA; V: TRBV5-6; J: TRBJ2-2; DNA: TGTGCCAGCAGCTTGGCCACAGGGTACACCGGGGAGCTGTTTTTT; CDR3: CASSLATGYTGELFF
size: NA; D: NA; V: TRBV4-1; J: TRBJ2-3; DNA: TGCGCCAGCAGCCCAGGTACCAACACAGATACGCAGTATTTT; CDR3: CASSPGTNTDTQYF
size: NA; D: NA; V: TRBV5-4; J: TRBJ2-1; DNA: TGTGCCAGCAGCCCGACAGGAGTGATCTCCTACAATGAGCAGTTCTTC; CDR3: CASSPTGVISYNEQFF
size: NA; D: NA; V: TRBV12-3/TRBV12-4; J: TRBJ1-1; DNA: TGTGCCAGCAGTTTAGATATCAGATCGGGTGCTTTCTTT; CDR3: CASSLDIRSGAFF
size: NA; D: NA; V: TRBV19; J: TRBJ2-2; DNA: TGTGCCAGTAGAGGCAGGGAAGACACCGGGGAGCTGTTTTTT; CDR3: CASRGREDTGELFF
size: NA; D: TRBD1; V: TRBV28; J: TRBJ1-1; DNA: TGTGCCAGCAGTTTAACAGGGGGCTCGTTCGGCACTGAAGCTTTCTTT; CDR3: CASSLTGGSFGTEAFF